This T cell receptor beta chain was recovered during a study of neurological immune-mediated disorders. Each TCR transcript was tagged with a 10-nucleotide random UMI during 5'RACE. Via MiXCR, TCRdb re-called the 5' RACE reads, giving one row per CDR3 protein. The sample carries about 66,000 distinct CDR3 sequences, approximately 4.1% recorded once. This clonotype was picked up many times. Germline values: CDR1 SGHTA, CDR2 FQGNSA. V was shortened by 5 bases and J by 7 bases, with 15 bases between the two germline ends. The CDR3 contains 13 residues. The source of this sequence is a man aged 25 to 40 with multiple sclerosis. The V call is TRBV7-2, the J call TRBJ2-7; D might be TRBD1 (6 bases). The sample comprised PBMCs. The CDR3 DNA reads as TGTGCCAGCAGCACATACCGGGACATTGAGCAGTACTTC. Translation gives CASSTYRDIEQYF. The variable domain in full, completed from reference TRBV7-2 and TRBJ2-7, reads GAGVSQSPSNKVTEKGKDVELRCDPISGHTALYWYRQSLGQGLEFLIYFQGNSAPDKSGLPSDRFSAERTGGSVSTLTIQRTQQEDSAVYLCASSTYRDIEQYFGPGTRLTVT.